This is a list of T cell receptor beta chains from one sample in a study of blood T cell repertoires in COVID-19. Generated by immunoSEQ multiplex PCR, the TCRdb table keeps only in-frame clones and is missing some. The sample contains about 130,000 clones, 84% of which appear only once. Sequencing was done on a sample of peripheral blood. Source of these receptors: a human donor in a cohort sampled during active COVID-19. Each CDR3 is given without its conserved first and last residue.

j_call v_call cdr3_length cdr3_aa
TRBJ2-7 TRBV4-1 12 ASSQGQGTYEQY
TRBJ1-1 TRBV12-3/TRBV12-4 9 ASRTRTEAF
TRBJ1-2 TRBV5-1 13 ASSPRTELSYGYT
TRBJ2-7 TRBV5-6 13 ASSLPEGVPNEQY
TRBJ1-6 TRBV2 15 ASSDPAEASRNSPLH
TRBJ1-1 TRBV4-1 12 ASSQGQGRPEAF
TRBJ1-2 TRBV19 15 ASSIDGWEATNYGYT
TRBJ1-1 TRBV6-1 11 ASSDTVNPWAF
TRBJ1-6 TRBV30 13 AWSRQSSGNSPLH
TRBJ1-2 TRBV4-1 12 ASSQWEGSHGYT
TRBJ1-6 TRBV6-1 12 ASSELRGNSPLH
TRBJ2-7 TRBV6-5 11 ASSRDTFYEQY
TRBJ2-3 TRBV5-1 12 ASSVTSGADTQY
TRBJ2-7 TRBV6-5 12 ASRAGTGGYEQY
TRBJ1-1 TRBV3-1/TRBV3-2 11 ASSRDEKARAF
TRBJ2-5 TRBV7-9 17 ASSLSHRRLTGGQETQY
TRBJ1-2 TRBV19 13 ASSIPLQGYYGYT
TRBJ2-5 TRBV6-5 11 ASRGTGWETQY
TRBJ2-7 TRBV5-1 11 ASSSYYTGEQY
TRBJ2-2 TRBV4-1 14 ASSQVWQENTGELF
TRBJ1-2 TRBV5-1 21 ASSLEFWDRGRQTPGANYGYT
TRBJ2-7 TRBV6-6 12 ASSYSSRGDEQY
TRBJ2-7 TRBV30 13 AWSVPGTASYEQY
TRBJ2-7 TRBV2 14 ASSERGRGGSYEQY
TRBJ1-2 TRBV18 13 ASSPRTGDSDGYT
TRBJ2-7 TRBV12-3/TRBV12-4 11 ASTPTGGAWQY
TRBJ2-3 TRBV9 10 ASRDGGNTQY
TRBJ2-1 TRBV3-1/TRBV3-2 14 ASSQESSGVYNEQF
TRBJ1-3 TRBV30 11 AWGQGAGNTIY
TRBJ1-5 TRBV28 9 ASSSSWPQH
TRBJ2-5 TRBV10-1 16 ASRPTSGGNRPKETQY
TRBJ2-6 TRBV6-4 14 ASKETAGSGANVLT
TRBJ1-2 TRBV5-1 15 ASSLVGQGTRGYGYT
TRBJ2-4 TRBV21-1 14 ASSKNGIRGKNIQY
TRBJ2-6 TRBV14 14 ASSPQQGSGANVLT
TRBJ1-6 TRBV20-1 14 SASQRQGAYNSPLH
TRBJ2-7 TRBV6-1 15 ASSEWFVGQGSDEQY
TRBJ1-2 TRBV10-2 12 ASSGARQGYGYT
TRBJ2-5 TRBV5-1 15 ASSLGLAGGLPETQY
TRBJ2-7 TRBV6-5 12 ASTYAADSYEQY
TRBJ2-1 TRBV4-1 12 ASSQGGDRDEQF
TRBJ2-1 TRBV29-1 12 SVDKETSYNEQF
TRBJ1-1 TRBV12-3/TRBV12-4 10 ATGTGSGRAF